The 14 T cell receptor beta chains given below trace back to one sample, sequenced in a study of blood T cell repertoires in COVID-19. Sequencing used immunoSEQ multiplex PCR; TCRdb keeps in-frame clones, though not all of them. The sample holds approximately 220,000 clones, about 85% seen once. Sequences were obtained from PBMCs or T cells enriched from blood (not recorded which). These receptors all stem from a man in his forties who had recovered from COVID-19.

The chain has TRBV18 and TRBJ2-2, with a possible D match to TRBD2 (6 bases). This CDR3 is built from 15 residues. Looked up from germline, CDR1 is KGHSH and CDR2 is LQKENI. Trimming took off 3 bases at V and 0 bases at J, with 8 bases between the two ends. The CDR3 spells CASSPSGANTGELFF. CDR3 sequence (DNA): TGTGCCAGCTCACCTAGCGGAGCGAACACCGGGGAGCTGTTTTTT.

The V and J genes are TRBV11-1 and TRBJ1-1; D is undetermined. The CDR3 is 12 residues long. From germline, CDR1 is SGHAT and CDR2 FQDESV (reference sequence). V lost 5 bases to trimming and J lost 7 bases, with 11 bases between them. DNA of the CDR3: TGTGCCAGCAGCCCCTCCCGACTTGAAGCTTTCTTT. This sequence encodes CASSPSRLEAFF.

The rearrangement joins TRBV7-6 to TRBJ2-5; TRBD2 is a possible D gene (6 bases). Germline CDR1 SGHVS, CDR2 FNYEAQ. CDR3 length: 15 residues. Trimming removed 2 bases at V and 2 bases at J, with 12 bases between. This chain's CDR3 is CASSLLGGVQETQYF. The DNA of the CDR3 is TGTGCCAGCAGCTTACTCGGGGGAGTTCAAGAGACCCAGTACTTC.

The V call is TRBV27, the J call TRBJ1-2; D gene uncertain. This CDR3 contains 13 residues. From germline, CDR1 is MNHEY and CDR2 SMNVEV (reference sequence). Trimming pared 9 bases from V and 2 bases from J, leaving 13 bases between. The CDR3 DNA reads TGTGCCAGAATCCGACCGGGGAACTATGGCTACACCTTC. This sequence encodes CARIRPGNYGYTF.

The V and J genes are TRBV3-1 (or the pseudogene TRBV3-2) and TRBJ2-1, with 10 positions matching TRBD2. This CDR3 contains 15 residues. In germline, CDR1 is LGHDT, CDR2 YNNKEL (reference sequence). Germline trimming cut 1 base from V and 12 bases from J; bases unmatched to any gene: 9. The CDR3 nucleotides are TGTGCCAGCAGCCAAGCCAGCGGGGGGGGCTTCAGGCAGTTCTTC. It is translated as CASSQASGGGFRQFF.

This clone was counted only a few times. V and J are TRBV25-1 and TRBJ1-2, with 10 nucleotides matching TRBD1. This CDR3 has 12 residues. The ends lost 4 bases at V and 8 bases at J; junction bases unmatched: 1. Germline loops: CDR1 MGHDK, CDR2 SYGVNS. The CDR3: CASSVTGGGYTF. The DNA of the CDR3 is TGTGCCAGCAGTGTGACAGGGGGCGGCTACACCTTC.

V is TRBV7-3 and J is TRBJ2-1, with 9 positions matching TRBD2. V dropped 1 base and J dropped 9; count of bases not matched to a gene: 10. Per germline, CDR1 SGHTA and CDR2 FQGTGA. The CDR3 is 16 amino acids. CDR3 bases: TGTGCCAGCAGCTTAAGTGGCGCGGGAGGGCTTGGTGAGCAGTTCTTC. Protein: CASSLSGAGGLGEQFF.

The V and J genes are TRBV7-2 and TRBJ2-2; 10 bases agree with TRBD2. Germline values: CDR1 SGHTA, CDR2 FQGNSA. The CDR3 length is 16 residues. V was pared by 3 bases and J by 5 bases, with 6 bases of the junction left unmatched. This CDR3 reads CASSFALAGITGELFF. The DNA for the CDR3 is TGTGCCAGCAGCTTCGCACTAGCGGGAATAACCGGGGAGCTGTTTTTT.

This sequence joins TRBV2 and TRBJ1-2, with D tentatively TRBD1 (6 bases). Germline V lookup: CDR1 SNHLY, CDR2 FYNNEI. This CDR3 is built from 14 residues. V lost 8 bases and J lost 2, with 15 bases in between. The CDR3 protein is CASRLGQNNYGYTF. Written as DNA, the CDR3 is TGTGCCAGCCGCCTGGGACAAAACAACTATGGCTACACCTTC. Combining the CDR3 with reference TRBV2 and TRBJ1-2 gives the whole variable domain EPEVTQTPSHQVTQMGQEVILRCVPISNHLYFYWYRQILGQKVEFLVSFYNNEISEKSEIFDDQFSVERPDGSNFTLKIRSTKLEDSAMYFCASRLGQNNYGYTFGSGTRLTVV.

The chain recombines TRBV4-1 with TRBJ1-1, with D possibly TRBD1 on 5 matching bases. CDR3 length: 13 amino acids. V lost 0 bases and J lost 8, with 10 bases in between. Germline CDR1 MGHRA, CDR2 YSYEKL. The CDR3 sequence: CASSQDWGVEAFF. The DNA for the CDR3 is TGCGCCAGCAGCCAAGACTGGGGGGTGGAAGCTTTCTTT.

The CDR3 nucleotides read TGCGCCAGCAGCCAAGTAACAGGAACTAATGAAAAACTGTTTTTT. Protein sequence: CASSQVTGTNEKLFF. The genes are TRBV4-1 and TRBJ1-4, with D possibly TRBD1 on 5 matching bases. Trimming took 1 base from V and 1 from J, leaving 7 bases between them. Germline-derived CDR1 and CDR2 are MGHRA and YSYEKL. There are 15 residues in the CDR3.

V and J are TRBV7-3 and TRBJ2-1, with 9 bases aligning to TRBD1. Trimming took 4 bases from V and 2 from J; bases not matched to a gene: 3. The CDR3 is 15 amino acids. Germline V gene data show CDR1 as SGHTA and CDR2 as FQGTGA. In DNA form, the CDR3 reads TGTGCCAGCAGCTCGACAGGGGGTACCTACAATGAGCAGTTCTTC. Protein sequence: CASSSTGGTYNEQFF.

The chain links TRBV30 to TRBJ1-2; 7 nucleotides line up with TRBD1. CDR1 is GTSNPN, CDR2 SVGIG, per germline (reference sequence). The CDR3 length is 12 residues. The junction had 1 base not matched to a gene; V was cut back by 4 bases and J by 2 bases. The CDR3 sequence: CAWKGQNYGYTF. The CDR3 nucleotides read TGTGCCTGGAAGGGACAGAACTATGGCTACACCTTC.

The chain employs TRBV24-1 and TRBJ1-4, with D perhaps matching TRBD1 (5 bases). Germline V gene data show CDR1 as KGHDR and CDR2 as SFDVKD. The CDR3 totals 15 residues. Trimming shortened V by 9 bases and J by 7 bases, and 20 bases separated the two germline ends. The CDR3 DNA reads TGTGCCACCCAAGACAGTTGGGGCCTTGCTGAAAAACTGTTTTTT. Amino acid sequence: CATQDSWGLAEKLFF.